This T cell receptor beta chain was retrieved from a study of T-cell memory formation after mild COVID-19. Whole-study results and caveats: Cross-reactive memory appears to have joined, as suggested by some responding clones showing up in pre-infection memory. Second-wave clones that peaked on day 37 lacked confirmed SARS-CoV-2 specificity.

Notes on this clonotype: The antigen remains undetermined. The junction and the germline gene differ at one end; a read error may be behind it.

Sample barcodes and UMIs were carried by the TCR alpha and TCR beta cDNA libraries that 5'RACE generated with constant-segment primers. Via MiXCR, TCRdb re-called the 5' RACE reads, giving one row per CDR3 protein. The sample lists hundreds of thousands of distinct CDR3 sequences, over 15% occurring once. This CDR3 spans 14 amino acids. Germline CDR1 and CDR2: LGHNA and YNFKEQ. The TCR comes from a young man who had mild COVID-19 (a few samples of this study predate the infection). Cell type and time point are not known. Input material: PBMCs or a T cell subset sorted from them (not recorded which). The chain couples TRBV4-2 to TRBJ2-5; 7 bases line up with TRBD2. CDR3 residues: CASSQWEGQETQYF. The CDR3 nucleotides are TGCGCCAGCAGCCAATGGGAGGGGCAAGAGACCCAGTACTTC.